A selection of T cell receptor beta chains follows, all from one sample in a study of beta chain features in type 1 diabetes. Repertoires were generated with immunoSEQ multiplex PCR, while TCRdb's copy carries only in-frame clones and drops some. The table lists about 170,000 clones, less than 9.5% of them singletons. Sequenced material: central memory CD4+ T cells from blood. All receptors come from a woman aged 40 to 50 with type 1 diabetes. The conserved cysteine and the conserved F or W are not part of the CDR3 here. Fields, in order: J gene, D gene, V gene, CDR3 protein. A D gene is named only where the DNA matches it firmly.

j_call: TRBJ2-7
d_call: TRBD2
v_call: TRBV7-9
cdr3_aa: ASSLPGGSYEQY

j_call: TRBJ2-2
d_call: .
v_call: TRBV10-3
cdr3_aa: AAGGRVDTGELF

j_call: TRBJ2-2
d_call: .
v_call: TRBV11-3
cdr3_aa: ASSPRLGAGTGELF

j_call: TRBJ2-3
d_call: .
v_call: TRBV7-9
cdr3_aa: ASSLVADTQY

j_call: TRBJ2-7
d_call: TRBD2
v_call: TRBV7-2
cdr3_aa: ASSLVGSGRAHEQY

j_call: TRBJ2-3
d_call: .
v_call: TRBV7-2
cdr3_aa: ASSPGGTFTDTQY

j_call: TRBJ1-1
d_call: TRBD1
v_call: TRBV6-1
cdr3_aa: ASSPNTGGRTEAF

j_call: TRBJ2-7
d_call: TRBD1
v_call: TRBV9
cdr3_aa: ASSPRGYVYEQY

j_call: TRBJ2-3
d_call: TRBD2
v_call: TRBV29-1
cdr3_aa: SALAGSLSTDTQY

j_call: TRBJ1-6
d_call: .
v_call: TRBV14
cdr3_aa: ASGRTVNSPLH

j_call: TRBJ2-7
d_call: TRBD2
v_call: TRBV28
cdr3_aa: ASSWTSGGLYEQY

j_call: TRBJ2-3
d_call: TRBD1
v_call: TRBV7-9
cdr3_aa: ASSAGTGGTDTQY

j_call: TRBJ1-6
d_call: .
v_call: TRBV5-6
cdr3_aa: ASSLYPGGNSPLH

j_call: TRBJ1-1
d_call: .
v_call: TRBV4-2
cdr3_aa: ASSQDGRGGTEAF

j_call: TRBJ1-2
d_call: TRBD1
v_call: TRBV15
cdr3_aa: ATSRVTGEGYT

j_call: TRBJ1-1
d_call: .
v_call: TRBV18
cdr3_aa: ASSPRAGYTEAF

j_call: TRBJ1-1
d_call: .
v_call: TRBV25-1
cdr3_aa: ASSRGGKTEAF

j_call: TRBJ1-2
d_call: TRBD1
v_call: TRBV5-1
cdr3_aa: ASSLMGTGDYGYT

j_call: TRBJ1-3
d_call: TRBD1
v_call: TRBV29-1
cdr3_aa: SVTGDGNTIY

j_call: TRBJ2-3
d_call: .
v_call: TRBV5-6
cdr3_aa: ASSGEVFTDTQY

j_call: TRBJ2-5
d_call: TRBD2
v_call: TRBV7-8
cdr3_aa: ASSLGVAGDIGETQY

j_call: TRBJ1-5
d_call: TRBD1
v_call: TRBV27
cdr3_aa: ASSSWTGVNQPQH

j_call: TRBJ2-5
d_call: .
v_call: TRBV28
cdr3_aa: ASRFAEQTQY

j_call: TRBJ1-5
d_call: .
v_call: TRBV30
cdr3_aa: AWSGVASSREPQH

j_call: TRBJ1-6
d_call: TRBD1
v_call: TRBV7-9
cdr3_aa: ASSSSRGAPPLH

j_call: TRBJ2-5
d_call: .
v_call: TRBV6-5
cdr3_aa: AISEGSQRETQY

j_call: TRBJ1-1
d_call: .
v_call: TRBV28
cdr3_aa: ASRAQNTEAF

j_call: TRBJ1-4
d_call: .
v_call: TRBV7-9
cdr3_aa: ASSLYETGTEKLF

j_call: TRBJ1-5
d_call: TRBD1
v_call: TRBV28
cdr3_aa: ASSIVGQGARQPQH